This T cell receptor beta chain was captured by sequencing in a study of sequential checkpoint blockade in melanoma. CDR1 is LNHDA and CDR2 is SQIVND in the germline V gene (reference sequence). V shed 8 bases, J shed 8 bases, and the junction held 16 bases outside the gene matches. The CDR3 extends over 17 amino acids. Repertoires were generated with immunoSEQ multiplex PCR, while TCRdb's copy carries only in-frame clones and drops some. The sample has about 6,200 clones, around 53% seen once. Treatment: randomized to nivolumab then ipilimumab (arm A) or the reverse (arm B). DNA-damaging chemotherapy had not been given to any patient beforehand.

This chain uses TRBV19 with TRBJ2-1; 12 bases align to TRBD1. This TCR came from a human donor with melanoma. Sequenced material: CD8+ T cells sorted from blood (inferred from file names), taken from a patient given nivolumab and ipilimumab in sequence. CDR3 sequence: CASGNEPGTGGIDEQFF. CDR3 bases: TGTGCCAGTGGCAATGAGCCTGGGACAGGGGGCATTGATGAGCAGTTCTTC.